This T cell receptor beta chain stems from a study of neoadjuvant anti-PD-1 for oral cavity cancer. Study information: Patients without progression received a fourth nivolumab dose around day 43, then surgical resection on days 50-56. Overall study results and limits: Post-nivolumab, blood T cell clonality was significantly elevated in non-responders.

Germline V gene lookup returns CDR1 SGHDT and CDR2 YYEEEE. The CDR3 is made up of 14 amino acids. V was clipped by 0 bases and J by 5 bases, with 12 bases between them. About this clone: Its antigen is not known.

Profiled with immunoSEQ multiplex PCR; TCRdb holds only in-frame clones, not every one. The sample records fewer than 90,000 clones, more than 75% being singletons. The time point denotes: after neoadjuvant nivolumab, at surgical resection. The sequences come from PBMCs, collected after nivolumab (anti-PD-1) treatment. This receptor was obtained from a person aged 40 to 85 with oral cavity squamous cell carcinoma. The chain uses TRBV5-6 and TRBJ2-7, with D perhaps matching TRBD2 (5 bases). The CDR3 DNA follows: TGTGCCAGCAGCTTGGCTTCGGGGTGGCACGAGCAGTACTTC. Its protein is CASSLASGWHEQYF.